The 9 T cell receptor beta chains listed next were all sequenced from one sample in a study of OX40 agonist ivuxolimab in advanced cancers. Only in-frame clones appear in the TCRdb table, and some are missing; sequencing was by immunoSEQ multiplex PCR. The sample consists of roughly 87,000 clones, approximately 91% of them appearing once. The material was CD4+ or CD8+ T cells sorted from blood, obtained in a trial of the OX40 agonist ivuxolimab. The receptors come from an adult with an advanced solid tumor such as melanoma, head and neck, liver or kidney cancer.

The rearrangement uses TRBV5-1 and TRBJ2-2, with 7 bases fitting TRBD2. CDR1 and CDR2 from the germline V gene are SGHRS and YFSETQ. V gave up 1 base and J gave up 7 bases; unmatched junction bases: 7. This CDR3 contains 15 residues. The CDR3 reads CASSLPERGSGELFF. In DNA, the CDR3 is TGCGCCAGCAGCTTGCCCGAGCGGGGAAGCGGGGAGCTGTTTTTT.

The J gene is TRBJ2-3, the V gene TRBV9; either TRBD1 or TRBD2 may supply D (6 bases each). The germline V gene encodes CDR1 SGDLS and CDR2 YYNGEE. V was cut by 4 bases and J by 6 bases, with 24 bases left in between. This CDR3 region has 17 residues. The CDR3 DNA is TGTGCCAGCAGCACTCTCGGAGGGGGGACGGTACCTGATACGCAGTATTTT. Protein: CASSTLGGGTVPDTQYF.

This chain links TRBV6-6 with TRBJ1-5, with TRBD1 matching over 7 bases. In germline, CDR1 is MNHNY, CDR2 SVGAGI (reference sequence). The ends lost 7 bases at V and 3 bases at J; junction bases unmatched: 9. The CDR3 loop spans 15 amino acids. DNA of the CDR3: TGTGCCAGCACTCGACAGGGCCGCTCCAATCAGCCCCAGCATTTT. This gives the protein CASTRQGRSNQPQHF.

The chain is built from TRBV5-1 and TRBJ2-7; maybe TRBD2 (5 bases). Trimming left V 1 base short and J 4 bases short, with 18 bases between. Looked up from germline, CDR1 is SGHRS and CDR2 is YFSETQ. The CDR3 sequence is 16 residues long. This CDR3 is CASSLSAGVISYEQYF. Here the CDR3 DNA reads TGCGCCAGCAGCTTGAGTGCGGGCGTTATTTCGTACGAGCAGTACTTC.

V usage is TRBV6-5 and J usage is TRBJ1-1; D might be TRBD1 (6 bases). The CDR3 sequence is 14 residues long. V shed 6 bases and J shed 3 bases, with 14 bases lying between them. Germline CDR1 is MNHEY and CDR2 is SVGAGI. The CDR3 coding sequence is TGTGCCAGCAGAAGTACGGACAGCTACACTGAAGCTTTCTTT. Translated, it gives CASRSTDSYTEAFF.

This rearrangement joins TRBV5-1 to TRBJ2-4; possible D gene TRBD2, 5 bases. V dropped 6 bases and J dropped 10 bases, with 26 bases sitting between them. From germline, CDR1 is SGHRS and CDR2 YFSETQ. This CDR3 comprises 16 residues. The CDR3 sequence: CASTEAPEPQKRIQYF. Written as DNA, the CDR3 is TGCGCCAGCACGGAGGCCCCGGAGCCCCAAAAACGGATTCAGTACTTC.

The rearrangement uses TRBV28 and TRBJ2-1; the match to TRBD2 covers 10 bases. CDR3 length: 16 residues. Germline trimming cut 5 bases from V and 7 bases from J; bases unmatched to any gene: 11. Germline CDR1 reads MDHEN; CDR2 reads SYDVKM. The CDR3 bases are TGTGCCAGCAGTCCCGGGGGAGCGGGAGGGCTAAATGAGCAGTTCTTC. Translating gives CASSPGGAGGLNEQFF.

The V and J genes are TRBV28 and TRBJ1-2; D not certain. The germline CDR1 and CDR2 sequences are MDHEN and SYDVKM. Trimming stripped 2 bases from V and 6 bases from J, with 13 bases between. This CDR3 is built from 14 residues. The CDR3 DNA reads TGTGCCAGCAGTTTACTGGGCCAGCTTGATGGCTACACCTTC. Translated: CASSLLGQLDGYTF.

The chain uses TRBV19 and TRBJ1-6; D call uncertain. V was clipped by 7 bases and J by 0 bases, with 13 bases between them. The CDR3 is 16 amino acids. In germline, CDR1 is LNHDA, CDR2 SQIVND (reference sequence). The CDR3 is CASTPDWSSYNSPLHF. In nucleotides, the CDR3 is TGTGCCAGTACCCCGGACTGGAGCTCCTATAATTCACCCCTCCACTTT.